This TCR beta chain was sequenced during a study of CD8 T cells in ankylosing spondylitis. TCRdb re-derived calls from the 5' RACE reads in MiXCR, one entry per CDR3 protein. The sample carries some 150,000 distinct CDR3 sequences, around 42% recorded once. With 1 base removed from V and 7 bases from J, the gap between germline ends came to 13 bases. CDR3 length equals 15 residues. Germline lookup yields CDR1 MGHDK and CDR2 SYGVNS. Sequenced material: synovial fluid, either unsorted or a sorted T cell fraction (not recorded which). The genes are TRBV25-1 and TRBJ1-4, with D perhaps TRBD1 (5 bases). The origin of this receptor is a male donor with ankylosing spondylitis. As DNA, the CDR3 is TGTGCCAGCAGTGAATTAGGGGCAGGGTTTGAAAAACTGTTTTTT. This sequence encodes CASSELGAGFEKLFF.